A selection of T cell receptor beta chains follows, all from one sample in a study of T cell clonotyping in hematopoietic cell transplantation. Produced via immunoSEQ multiplex PCR; TCRdb's table is partial and in-frame only. The data hold about 70,000 clones, with around 94% observed a single time. The sequenced sample was peripheral blood mononuclear cells. Every receptor here comes from a man aged 50 to 60 in good health. Some clones in this sample may be carry-over from other donors' samples. Both conserved end residues are part of each CDR3. Each record gives: D gene, clone size, J gene, V gene, CDR3 DNA, CDR3 protein. D genes are given only for firm matches. A clone size is listed for some rows: how often the clone was seen (once, few, many), or a class if it is expanded.

NA NA TRBJ1-6 TRBV11-2 TGTGCCAGCAGCCCCTCTCCGACGGCTTCAGGCTCACCCCTCCACTTT CASSPSPTASGSPLHF
TRBD1 NA TRBJ1-1 TRBV5-1 TGCGCCAGCAGCTTGGGGACGACAGGGGCGATAAACACTGAAGCTTTCTTT CASSLGTTGAINTEAFF
NA once TRBJ2-3 TRBV5-1 TGCGCCAGCAGCGATGGGGAGGAGTGGACAGATACGCAGTATTTT CASSDGEEWTDTQYF
NA NA TRBJ1-2 TRBV6-5 TGTGCCAGCAGTCCGGGGCCCTATGGCTACACCTTC CASSPGPYGYTF
TRBD2 NA TRBJ2-7 TRBV18 TGTGCCAGCTCACCAGAGCGGGAGGGCCGAAACGAGCAGTACTTC CASSPEREGRNEQYF
NA NA TRBJ2-2 TRBV5-1 TGCGCCAGCAGTACGGACACCGGGGAGCTGTTTTTT CASSTDTGELFF
NA NA TRBJ1-2 TRBV4-2 TGTGCCAGCAGCCAAGCCGGGACACAGTATGGCTACACCTTC CASSQAGTQYGYTF
NA NA TRBJ2-7 TRBV30 TGTGCCTGGAGTGTGAGATTTTCTGACGAGCAGTACTTC CAWSVRFSDEQYF
NA NA TRBJ2-3 TRBV10-3 TGTGCCATCAGTGAGTCTGTTGTTCAGACAGATACGCAGTATTTT CAISESVVQTDTQYF
NA NA TRBJ1-2 TRBV5-1 TGCGCCAGCAGCGTCAGGTCCGATGGCTACACCTTC CASSVRSDGYTF
NA NA TRBJ2-7 TRBV7-8 TGTGCCAGCAGCTTAGAGGCCGGTAGCTCCTACGAGCAGTACTTC CASSLEAGSSYEQYF
NA NA TRBJ1-4 TRBV30 TGTGCCTGGAGTGTGGACTCATATAATGAAAAACTGTTTTTT CAWSVDSYNEKLFF
NA NA TRBJ2-7 TRBV28 TGTGCCACGCACGACCAGACCGAGCAGTACTTC CATHDQTEQYF
NA NA TRBJ1-1 TRBV19 TGTGCCAGTAGTATAGATTTCAGCATGAACACTGAAGCTTTCTTT CASSIDFSMNTEAFF
TRBD2 once TRBJ2-3 TRBV5-1 TGCGCCAGCAGCCTGGGCGGAAGCGGGGGGGCGGGAGATACGCAGTATTTT CASSLGGSGGAGDTQYF
TRBD1 NA TRBJ2-7 TRBV28 TGTGCCAGCAGTCCCCCCGGGACAGGGCAGTTTAACGAGCAGTACTTC CASSPPGTGQFNEQYF
TRBD1 NA TRBJ2-4 TRBV27 TGTGCCAGCAGTCCGGGACAGGGGGCCAAAAACATTCAGTACTTC CASSPGQGAKNIQYF
NA NA TRBJ1-1 TRBV28 TGTGCCAGCAGTTTTTTCAGGGCGACTGAAGCTTTCTTT CASSFFRATEAFF
TRBD2 NA TRBJ2-5 TRBV11-1 TGTGCCAGCAGCTTAGCGCTAGCGGGAGGGGAGACCCAGTACTTC CASSLALAGGETQYF
TRBD1 NA TRBJ2-7 TRBV7-6 TGTGCCAGCAGCTTAGCGCCGGGACAGGGGGCGGGCGAGCAGTACTTC CASSLAPGQGAGEQYF
NA NA TRBJ2-5 TRBV7-2 TGTGCCAGCAGCCGAAGCGGCCAAGAGACCCAGTACTTC CASSRSGQETQYF
TRBD2 NA TRBJ2-7 TRBV27 TGTGCCAGCGGCGGACTAGCGGGCGAATCCTACGAGCAGTACTTC CASGGLAGESYEQYF
NA NA TRBJ2-5 TRBV6-1 TGTGCCAGCCATCCCGTAGGGGGGGCAGGGGAGACCCAGTACTTC CASHPVGGAGETQYF
NA once TRBJ1-6 TRBV6-6 TGTGCCAGCAGTGCAAGTATAGGGCGGGGGAATTCACCCCTCCACTTT CASSASIGRGNSPLHF
NA NA TRBJ2-2 TRBV5-6 TGTGCCAGCAGCTTGATTACGGGATCCGGGGAGCTGTTTTTT CASSLITGSGELFF
TRBD2 NA TRBJ2-2 TRBV14 TGTGCCAGCAGCCTAGGACTAGCTCTGGACACCGGGGAGCTGTTTTTT CASSLGLALDTGELFF
TRBD2 NA TRBJ2-3 TRBV6-5 TGTGCCAGCAGTCGTCTAGCGGGGGGGAAAGATACGCAGTATTTT CASSRLAGGKDTQYF
NA NA TRBJ1-4 TRBV7-6 TGTGCCAGCAGCCCGAGAGGTGAAAAACTGTTTTTT CASSPRGEKLFF
NA NA TRBJ2-7 TRBV20-1 TGCAGTGCTAGGCAGTTGGGCGAGCAGTACTTC CSARQLGEQYF
NA once TRBJ2-1 TRBV6-5 TGTGCCAGCAGTAGCCCGAACTGGGGGAATGAGCAGTTCTTC CASSSPNWGNEQFF
TRBD1 NA TRBJ2-2 TRBV6-1 TGTGCCAGCAGACAGGGGGCAACCGGGGAGCTGTTTTTT CASRQGATGELFF
TRBD1 NA TRBJ2-2 TRBV28 TGTGCCAGCGGGACAGCAAACACCGGGGAGCTGTTTTTT CASGTANTGELFF
NA NA TRBJ2-3 TRBV7-3 TGTGCCAGCAGCCACGGAGGCACAGATACGCAGTATTTT CASSHGGTDTQYF
TRBD1 NA TRBJ2-7 TRBV2 TGTGCCAGCAGGAAGGACAGGGGATTGGGCGAGCAGTACTTC CASRKDRGLGEQYF